The clone carrying this T cell receptor (beta chain) was counted between two and nine times. Per germline, CDR1 SGDLS and CDR2 YYNGEE. This CDR3 spans 14 amino acids. V gave up 4 bases and J gave up 0 bases, with 8 bases separating them. One entry per CDR3 protein results from TCRdb running MiXCR on the 5' RACE reads. Of approximately 47,000 distinct CDR3 sequences detected, around a quarter appear once; the ten largest clones hold about 2.2%. The TCR sequence derives from a female donor with breast cancer. The rearrangement uses TRBV9 and TRBJ2-1; no clear D. Sequencing used naive CD4+ T cells sorted from blood. Subset of the sample: naive CD4+ T cells, CD4+CD45RA+CD25-. In DNA, the CDR3 is TGTGCCAGCAGCTTACGCAGCTCCTACAATGAGCAGTTCTTC. Protein: CASSLRSSYNEQFF.